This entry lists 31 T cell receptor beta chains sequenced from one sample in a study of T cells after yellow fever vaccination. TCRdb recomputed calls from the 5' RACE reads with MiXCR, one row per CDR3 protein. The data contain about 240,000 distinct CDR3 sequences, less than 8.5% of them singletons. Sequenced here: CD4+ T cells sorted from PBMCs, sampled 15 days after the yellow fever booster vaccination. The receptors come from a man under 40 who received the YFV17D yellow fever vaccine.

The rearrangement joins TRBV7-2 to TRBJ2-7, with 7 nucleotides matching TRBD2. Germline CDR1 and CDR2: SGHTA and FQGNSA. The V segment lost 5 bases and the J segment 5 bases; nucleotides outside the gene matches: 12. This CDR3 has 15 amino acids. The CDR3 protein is CASSPGLAAGDEQYF. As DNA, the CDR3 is TGTGCCAGCAGCCCCGGTCTAGCGGCCGGAGACGAGCAGTACTTC.

The CDR3 DNA reads TGTGCCAGCAGTAGGAGCTCTGGGGCCAACGTCCTGACTTTC. Translation gives CASSRSSGANVLTF. The chain joins TRBV7-3 to TRBJ2-6; D is unresolved. CDR3 length: 14 residues. The ends were cut back, 6 bases at V and 0 bases at J, with 6 bases in the middle. Germline assignment: CDR1 SGHTA and CDR2 FQGTGA.

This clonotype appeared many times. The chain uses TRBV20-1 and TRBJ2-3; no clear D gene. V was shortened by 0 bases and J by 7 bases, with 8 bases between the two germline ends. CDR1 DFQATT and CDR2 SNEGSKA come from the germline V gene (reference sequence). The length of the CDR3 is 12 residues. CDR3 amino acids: CSARDLAYTQYF. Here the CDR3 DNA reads TGCAGTGCTAGAGATCTGGCATATACGCAGTATTTT.

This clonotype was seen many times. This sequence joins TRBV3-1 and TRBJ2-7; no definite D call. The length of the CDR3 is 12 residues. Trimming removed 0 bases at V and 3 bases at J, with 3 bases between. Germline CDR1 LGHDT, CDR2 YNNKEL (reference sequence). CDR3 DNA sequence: TGTGCCAGCAGCCAAGATCACTACGAGCAGTACTTC. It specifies CASSQDHYEQYF.

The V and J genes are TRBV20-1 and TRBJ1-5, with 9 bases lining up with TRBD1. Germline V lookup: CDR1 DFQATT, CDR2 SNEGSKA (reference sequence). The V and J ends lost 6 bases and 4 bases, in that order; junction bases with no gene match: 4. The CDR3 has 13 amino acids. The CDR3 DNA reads TGCAGTGCGTGGGGACAGGGTAATCAGCCCCAGCATTTT. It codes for CSAWGQGNQPQHF.

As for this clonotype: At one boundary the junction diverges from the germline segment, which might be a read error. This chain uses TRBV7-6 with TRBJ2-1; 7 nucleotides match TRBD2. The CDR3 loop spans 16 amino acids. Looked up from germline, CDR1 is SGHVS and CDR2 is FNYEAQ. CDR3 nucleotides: TGTGCCAGCAGCTTAGGGTTGTCTGCAGGACTAGATTCCTTCGTCTTC. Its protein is CASSLGLSAGLDSFVF.

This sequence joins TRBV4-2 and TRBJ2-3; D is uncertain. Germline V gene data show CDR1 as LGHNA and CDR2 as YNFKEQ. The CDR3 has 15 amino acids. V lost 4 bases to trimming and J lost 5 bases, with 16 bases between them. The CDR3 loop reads CASSPYGRWEDTQYF. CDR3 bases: TGTGCCAGCAGCCCTTACGGAAGGTGGGAAGATACGCAGTATTTT.

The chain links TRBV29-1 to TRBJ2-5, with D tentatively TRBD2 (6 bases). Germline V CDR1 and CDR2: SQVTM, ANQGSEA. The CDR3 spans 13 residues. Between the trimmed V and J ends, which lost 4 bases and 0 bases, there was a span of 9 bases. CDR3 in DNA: TGCAGCGTTGGCCGGGACTACCAAGAGACCCAGTACTTC. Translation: CSVGRDYQETQYF.

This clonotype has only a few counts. Here the CDR3 reads CASSLTGGNNSPLHF. DNA for the CDR3: TGTGCCAGCAGCTTGACGGGCGGAAATAATTCACCCCTCCACTTT. The chain joins TRBV5-6 to TRBJ1-6; the D is unclear. The germline V gene has CDR1 SGHDT and CDR2 YYEEEE. The V end was cut by 1 base, the J end by 5 bases, with 10 bases between. CDR3 length: 15 residues.

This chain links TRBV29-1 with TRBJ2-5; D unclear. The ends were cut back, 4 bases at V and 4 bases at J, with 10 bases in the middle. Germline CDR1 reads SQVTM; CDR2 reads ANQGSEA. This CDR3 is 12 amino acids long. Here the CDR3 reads CSVAENSETQYF. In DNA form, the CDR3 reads TGCAGCGTTGCAGAGAATTCAGAGACCCAGTACTTC.

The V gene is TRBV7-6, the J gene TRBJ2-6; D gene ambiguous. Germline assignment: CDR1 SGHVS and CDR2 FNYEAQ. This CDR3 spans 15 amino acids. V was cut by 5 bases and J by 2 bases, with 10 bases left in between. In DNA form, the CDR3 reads TGTGCCAGCAGCCCTGCGTGGGCTGGGGCCAACGTCCTGACTTTC. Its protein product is CASSPAWAGANVLTF.

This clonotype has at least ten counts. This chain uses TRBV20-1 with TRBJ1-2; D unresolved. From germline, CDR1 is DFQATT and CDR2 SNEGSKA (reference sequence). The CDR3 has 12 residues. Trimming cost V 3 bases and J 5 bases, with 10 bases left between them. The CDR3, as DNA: TGCAGTGCTAGCGGGATCAGTTATGGCTACACCTTC. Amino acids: CSASGISYGYTF.

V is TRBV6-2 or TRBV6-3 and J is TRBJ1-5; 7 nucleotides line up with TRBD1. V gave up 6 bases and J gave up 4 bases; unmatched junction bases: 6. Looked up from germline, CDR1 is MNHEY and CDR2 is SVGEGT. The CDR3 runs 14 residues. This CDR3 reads CASSQGQSNQPQHF. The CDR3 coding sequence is TGTGCCAGCAGCCAGGGACAGAGTAATCAGCCCCAGCATTTT.

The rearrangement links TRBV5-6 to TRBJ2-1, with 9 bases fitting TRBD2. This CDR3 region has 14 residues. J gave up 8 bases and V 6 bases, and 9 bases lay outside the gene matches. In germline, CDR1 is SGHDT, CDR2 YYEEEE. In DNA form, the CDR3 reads TGTGCCAGCACACTAGCGGGTCCGCCCGATGAGCAGTTCTTC. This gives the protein CASTLAGPPDEQFF.

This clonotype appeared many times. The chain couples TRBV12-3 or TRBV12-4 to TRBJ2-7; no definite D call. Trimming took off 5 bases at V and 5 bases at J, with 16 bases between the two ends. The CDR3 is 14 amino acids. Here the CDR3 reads CASSTIGKANEQYF. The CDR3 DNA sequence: TGTGCCAGCAGTACCATAGGGAAGGCCAACGAGCAGTACTTC.

The CDR3, as DNA: TGTGCCAGCAGTTGGGGCGGGCGCACCGGGGAGCTGTTTTTT. Encoded protein: CASSWGGRTGELFF. J is TRBJ2-2 and V is TRBV6-2 or TRBV6-3, with D possibly being TRBD1 or TRBD2 (5 bases each). This CDR3 comprises 14 residues. The V gene's germline CDR1 is MNHEY and CDR2 SVGEGT. The V gene lost 4 bases and the J gene lost 4 bases, with 10 bases spanning the gap.

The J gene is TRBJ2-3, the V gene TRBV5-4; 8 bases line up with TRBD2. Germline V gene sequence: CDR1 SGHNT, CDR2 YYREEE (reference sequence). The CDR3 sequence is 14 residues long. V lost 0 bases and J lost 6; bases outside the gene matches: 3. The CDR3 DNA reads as TGTGCCAGCAGCTTGGCGGTAGCGGGGGATACGCAGTATTTT. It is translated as CASSLAVAGDTQYF.

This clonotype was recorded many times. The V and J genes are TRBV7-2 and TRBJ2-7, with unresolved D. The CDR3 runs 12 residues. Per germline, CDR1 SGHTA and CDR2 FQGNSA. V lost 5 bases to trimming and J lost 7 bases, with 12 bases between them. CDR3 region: CASSRNIGEQYF. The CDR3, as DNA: TGTGCCAGCAGCCGTAATATTGGGGAGCAGTACTTC.

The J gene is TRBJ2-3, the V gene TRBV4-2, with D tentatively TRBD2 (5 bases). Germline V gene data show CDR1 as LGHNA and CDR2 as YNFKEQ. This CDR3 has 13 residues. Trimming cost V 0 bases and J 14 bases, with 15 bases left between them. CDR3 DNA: TGTGCCAGCAGCCAAGAAAGGACTTCCCGAGGGTATTTT. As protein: CASSQERTSRGYF.

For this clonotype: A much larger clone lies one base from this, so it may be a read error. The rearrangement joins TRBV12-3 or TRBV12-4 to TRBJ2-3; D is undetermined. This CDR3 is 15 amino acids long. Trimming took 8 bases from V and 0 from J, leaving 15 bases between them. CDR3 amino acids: CASGEWAGSTDTQYF. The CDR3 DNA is TGTGCCAGCGGGGAATGGGCCGGTAGCACAGATACGCAGTATTTT.

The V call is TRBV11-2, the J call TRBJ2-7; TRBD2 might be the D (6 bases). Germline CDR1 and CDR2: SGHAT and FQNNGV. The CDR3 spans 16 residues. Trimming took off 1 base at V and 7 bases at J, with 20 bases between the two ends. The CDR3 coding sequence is TGTGCCAGCAGCTTAGGAGTTAGCGGAGTCCCTGGTGAGCAGTACTTC. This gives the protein CASSLGVSGVPGEQYF.

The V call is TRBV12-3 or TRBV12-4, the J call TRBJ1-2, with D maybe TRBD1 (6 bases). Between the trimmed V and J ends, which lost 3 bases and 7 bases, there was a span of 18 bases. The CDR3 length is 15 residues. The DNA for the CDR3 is TGTGCCAGCAGTTTCGGGGACATCCTACCAGGTGGCTACACCTTC. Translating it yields CASSFGDILPGGYTF.

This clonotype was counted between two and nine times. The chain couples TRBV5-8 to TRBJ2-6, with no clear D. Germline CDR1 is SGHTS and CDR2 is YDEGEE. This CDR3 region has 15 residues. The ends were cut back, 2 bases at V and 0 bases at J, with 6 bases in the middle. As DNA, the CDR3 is TGTGCCAGCAGCTTTCTGTACTCTGGGGCCAACGTCCTGACTTTC. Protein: CASSFLYSGANVLTF.

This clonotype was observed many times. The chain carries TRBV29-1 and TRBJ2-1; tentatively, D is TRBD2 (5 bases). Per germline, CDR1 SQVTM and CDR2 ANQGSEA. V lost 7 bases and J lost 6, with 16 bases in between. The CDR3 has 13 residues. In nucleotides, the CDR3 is TGCAGCGGGGGAGTCAGGTCCAGCAATGAGCAGTTCTTC. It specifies CSGGVRSSNEQFF.

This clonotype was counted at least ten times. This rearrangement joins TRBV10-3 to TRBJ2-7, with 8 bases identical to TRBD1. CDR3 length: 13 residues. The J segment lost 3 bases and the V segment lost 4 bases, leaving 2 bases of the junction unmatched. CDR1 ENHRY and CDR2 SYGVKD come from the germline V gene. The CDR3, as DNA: TGTGCCATCAGTGGACAGGGGATCTACGAGCAGTACTTC. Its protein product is CAISGQGIYEQYF.

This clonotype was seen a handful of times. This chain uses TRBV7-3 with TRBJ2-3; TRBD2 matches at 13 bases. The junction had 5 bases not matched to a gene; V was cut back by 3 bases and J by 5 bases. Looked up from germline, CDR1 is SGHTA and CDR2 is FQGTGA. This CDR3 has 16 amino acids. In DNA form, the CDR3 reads TGTGCCAGCAGCTTGGGACTAGCGGGACTGGTAGATACGCAGTATTTT. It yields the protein CASSLGLAGLVDTQYF.

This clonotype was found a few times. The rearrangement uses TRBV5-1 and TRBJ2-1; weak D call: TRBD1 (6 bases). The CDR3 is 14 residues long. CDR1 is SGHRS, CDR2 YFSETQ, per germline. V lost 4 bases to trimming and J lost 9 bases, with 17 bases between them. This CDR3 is CASSPAINRVEQFF. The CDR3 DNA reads TGCGCCAGCAGCCCAGCAATCAACAGGGTTGAGCAGTTCTTC.

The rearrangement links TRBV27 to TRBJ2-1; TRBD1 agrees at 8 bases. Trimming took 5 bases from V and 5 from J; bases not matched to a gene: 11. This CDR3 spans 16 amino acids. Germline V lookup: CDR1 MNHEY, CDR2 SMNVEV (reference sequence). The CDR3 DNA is TGTGCCAGCAGTATAACCTGGACAGGGTCCCACAATGAGCAGTTCTTC. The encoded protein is CASSITWTGSHNEQFF.

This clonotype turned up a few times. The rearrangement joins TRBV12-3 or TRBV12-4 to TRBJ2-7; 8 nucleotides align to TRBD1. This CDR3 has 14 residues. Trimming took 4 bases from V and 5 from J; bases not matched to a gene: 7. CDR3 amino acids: CASSSGQAKNEQYF. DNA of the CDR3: TGTGCCAGCAGTTCGGGACAGGCGAAGAACGAGCAGTACTTC.

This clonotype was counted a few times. CDR3 sequence: CASSLSVGAIYEQYF. Here the CDR3 DNA reads TGTGCCAGCAGCTTATCTGTCGGAGCTATCTACGAGCAGTACTTC. The chain recombines TRBV7-7 with TRBJ2-7; no clear D gene. Germline lookup yields CDR1 SSHAT and CDR2 FNYEAQ (reference sequence). The V end lost 2 bases, the J end lost 3 bases, and 14 bases lay between the germline ends. This CDR3 region has 15 residues.

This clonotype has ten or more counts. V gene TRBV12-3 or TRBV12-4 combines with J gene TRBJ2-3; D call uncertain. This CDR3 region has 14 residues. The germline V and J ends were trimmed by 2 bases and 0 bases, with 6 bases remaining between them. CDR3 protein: CASSLRGSTDTQYF. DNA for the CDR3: TGTGCCAGCAGTTTACGCGGAAGCACAGATACGCAGTATTTT.